The 32 T cell receptor beta chains presented below share a single source sample, sequenced in a study of blood T cells in healthy people across ages. It was with a sample-barcoded 5' primer and a J-beta primer mix that a second PCR of roughly 6 to 12 cycles was run. From the 5' RACE reads, TCRdb called clonotypes with MiXCR, one entry per CDR3 protein. Altogether some 880,000 distinct CDR3 sequences are present, about 34% being singletons, with the ten largest covering around 13%. The sample was blood. The receptor set was obtained from a young man in good health.

This chain links TRBV7-2 with TRBJ2-7; D gene uncertain. Germline CDR1 SGHTA, CDR2 FQGNSA. The CDR3 spans 14 residues. Trimming took off 0 bases at V and 3 bases at J, with 9 bases between the two ends. The CDR3 bases are TGTGCCAGCAGCTTAGCTCCCTCAGACTACGAGCAGTACTTC. Its protein is CASSLAPSDYEQYF.

This clonotype was seen a handful of times. The V and J genes are TRBV5-1 and TRBJ2-1, with D uncertain. Trimming stripped 5 bases from V and 4 bases from J, with 13 bases between. The CDR3 contains 14 residues. Per germline, CDR1 SGHRS and CDR2 YFSETQ. This CDR3 is CASRGGPAYNEQFF. The CDR3, as DNA: TGCGCCAGCAGGGGTGGCCCGGCGTACAATGAGCAGTTCTTC.

The chain employs TRBV20-1 and TRBJ1-1, with 8 bases that match TRBD1. V gave up 2 bases and J gave up 5 bases; unmatched junction bases: 10. This CDR3 is built from 15 residues. Germline V gene lookup returns CDR1 DFQATT and CDR2 SNEGSKA (reference sequence). Here the CDR3 reads CSARPMRTGRTEAFF. The CDR3, as DNA: TGCAGTGCTAGACCTATGAGGACAGGGCGGACTGAAGCTTTCTTT.

This chain joins TRBV18 and TRBJ2-2; D remains ambiguous. Germline loops: CDR1 KGHSH, CDR2 LQKENI. The CDR3 covers 16 residues. V lost 2 bases and J 6 bases, leaving 16 bases between the germline ends. The CDR3 loop reads CASSPGVNTGSGELFF. The CDR3 bases are TGTGCCAGCTCACCAGGGGTCAACACCGGCTCCGGGGAGCTGTTTTTT. Variable domain in full (rest from reference TRBV18 and TRBJ2-2): NAGVMQNPRHLVRRRGQEARLRCSPMKGHSHVYWYRQLPEEGLKFMVYLQKENIIDESGMPKERFSAEFPKEGPSILRIQQVVRGDSAAYFCASSPGVNTGSGELFFGEGSRLTVL.

This clonotype was seen only a few times. The chain recombines TRBV7-9 with TRBJ1-4; D is uncertain. Per germline, CDR1 SEHNR and CDR2 FQNEAQ (reference sequence). The CDR3 runs 16 residues. Deletions cut 1 base from V and 8 bases from J, with 17 bases between. Here the CDR3 DNA reads TGTGCCAGCAGCTTAGAACCTGTGGGCGCTGGGGAAAAACTGTTTTTT. Protein product: CASSLEPVGAGEKLFF.

The table lists this clonotype with a few counts. The rearrangement joins TRBV20-1 to TRBJ2-4; 7 nucleotides match TRBD1. The CDR3 is made up of 14 amino acids. The germline V gene has CDR1 DFQATT and CDR2 SNEGSKA (reference sequence). V gave up 2 bases and J gave up 1 base; unmatched junction bases: 2. This CDR3 is CSARPTGAKNIQYF. The CDR3 DNA reads as TGCAGTGCTAGACCGACAGGGGCCAAAAACATTCAGTACTTC.

CDR3 DNA sequence: TGTGCCAGCAGTGTAAATGAGGGAAGAACCTACACCTTC. This sequence encodes CASSVNEGRTYTF. This chain links TRBV27 with TRBJ1-2, with D hard to call. The CDR3 has 13 amino acids. V shed 5 bases and J shed 10 bases, with 17 bases lying between them. The V gene's germline CDR1 is MNHEY and CDR2 SMNVEV (reference sequence).

For this clonotype: A much larger clone sits a single nucleotide away, making a read error possible. The rearrangement links TRBV12-3 or TRBV12-4 to TRBJ2-7; 9 bases fit TRBD1. This CDR3 comprises 15 residues. The CDR3 DNA reads as TGTGCCTGCAGTTCCGGACAGGGGAGCTCCTACGAGCAGTACTTC. Translation: CACSSGQGSSYEQYF.

The chain employs TRBV7-2 and TRBJ2-2, with 10 bases that match TRBD1. V lost 5 bases and J lost 5; bases outside the gene matches: 5. This CDR3 contains 15 residues. Germline V CDR1 and CDR2: SGHTA, FQGNSA. The CDR3 DNA sequence: TGTGCCAGCAGCCGGACAGGGGGTCGGACCGGGGAGCTGTTTTTT. Amino acid sequence: CASSRTGGRTGELFF.

This clonotype has a handful of counts. The chain has TRBV5-1 and TRBJ2-7; tentatively, D is TRBD1 or TRBD2 (5 bases each). The germline V and J ends were trimmed by 2 bases and 2 bases, with 20 bases remaining between them. The CDR3 is 17 amino acids. Germline assignment: CDR1 SGHRS and CDR2 YFSETQ. CDR3 DNA sequence: TGCGCCAGCAGCTTCCTAACCACCGGGACGTATCCCTACGAGCAGTACTTC. Translated, it gives CASSFLTTGTYPYEQYF.

This clonotype has just one count. The chain links TRBV6-5 to TRBJ2-5, with 11 bases lining up with TRBD2. Per the germline V gene, CDR1 is MNHEY and CDR2 is SVGAGI. J gave up 5 bases and V 5 bases, and 10 bases lay outside the gene matches. The CDR3 loop spans 16 amino acids. As DNA, the CDR3 is TGTGCCAGCAGTCCTAGCGGGGGGCGGGGAGGGGAGACCCAGTACTTC. Its protein product is CASSPSGGRGGETQYF.

This sequence joins TRBV11-2 and TRBJ2-3; unclear D gene. The ends were cut back, 0 bases at V and 1 base at J, with 8 bases in the middle. Germline CDR1 is SGHAT and CDR2 is FQNNGV. The CDR3 totals 15 residues. Written as DNA, the CDR3 is TGTGCCAGCAGCTTAGACCCCGCCGGCACAGATACGCAGTATTTT. Amino acids: CASSLDPAGTDTQYF.

The V gene is TRBV7-2, the J gene TRBJ2-3; 10 positions agree with TRBD1. Germline values: CDR1 SGHTA, CDR2 FQGNSA. CDR3 length: 19 residues. V shed 2 bases, J shed 0 bases, and the junction held 11 bases outside the gene matches. The CDR3 sequence: CASSLPYLPGQGSTDTQYF. CDR3 DNA: TGTGCCAGCAGCTTACCTTATCTGCCGGGACAGGGGAGCACAGATACGCAGTATTTT.

The chain couples TRBV5-1 to TRBJ1-5; 8 nucleotides align to TRBD1. The germline V gene has CDR1 SGHRS and CDR2 YFSETQ. The ends lost 4 bases at V and 3 bases at J; junction bases unmatched: 6. The CDR3 runs to 15 residues. The CDR3 DNA sequence: TGCGCCAGCAGCCCGACAGGGGCGCCCAATCAGCCCCAGCATTTT. It codes for CASSPTGAPNQPQHF. Combining the CDR3 with reference TRBV5-1 and TRBJ1-5 gives the whole variable domain KAGVTQTPRYLIKTRGQQVTLSCSPISGHRSVSWYQQTPGQGLQFLFEYFSETQRNKGNFPGRFSGRQFSNSRSEMNVSTLELGDSALYLCASSPTGAPNQPQHFGDGTRLSIL.

The V and J genes are TRBV6-1 and TRBJ1-5; D remains ambiguous. Germline values: CDR1 MNHNS, CDR2 SASEGT. Trimming cost V 8 bases and J 0 bases, with 14 bases left between them. The CDR3 is 15 residues long. The chain's CDR3 is CASSTDGYSNQPQHF. DNA of the CDR3: TGTGCCAGCTCCACTGACGGATATAGCAATCAGCCCCAGCATTTT.

This clonotype was counted only a few times. The chain uses TRBV5-1 and TRBJ2-3; the D gene is possibly TRBD1 (5 bases). This CDR3 has 16 amino acids. V was cut by 3 bases and J by 1 base, with 15 bases left in between. CDR1 and CDR2 from the germline V gene are SGHRS and YFSETQ. The DNA for the CDR3 is TGCGCCAGCAGCTATGGAGACAGCCCTGGCACAGATACGCAGTATTTT. This sequence encodes CASSYGDSPGTDTQYF.

This clonotype was detected only once. The gene calls are TRBV28 and TRBJ2-7; 9 nucleotides align to TRBD2. This CDR3 region has 15 residues. In germline, CDR1 is MDHEN, CDR2 SYDVKM. The trim removed 7 bases at V and 7 bases at J, leaving 14 bases unmatched. Here the CDR3 reads CASTPGLASWNEQYF. DNA for the CDR3: TGTGCCAGCACCCCAGGACTAGCGAGTTGGAATGAGCAGTACTTC.

This clonotype was seen a handful of times. The CDR3 DNA reads TGTGCCAGCAGTTCGGGGGGGCCCGAGCAGTTCTTC. Translated, it gives CASSSGGPEQFF. The chain employs TRBV12-3 or TRBV12-4 and TRBJ2-1; 8 nucleotides align to TRBD2. CDR3 size: 12 residues. The V segment lost 4 bases and the J segment 10 bases; nucleotides outside the gene matches: 3.

This chain joins TRBV6-1 and TRBJ1-5; TRBD1 matches 8 bases. This CDR3 contains 17 residues. Germline V gene data show CDR1 as MNHNS and CDR2 as SASEGT. With V trimmed by 4 bases and J by 5 bases, 13 bases remained unmatched. CDR3 DNA: TGTGCCAGCAGTGGGACAGGGACACCGTGGGGGGATCAGCCCCAGCATTTT. Translation gives CASSGTGTPWGDQPQHF.

The chain combines TRBV5-1 with TRBJ1-1; possible D gene TRBD1, 6 bases. Trimming pared 2 bases from V and 1 base from J, leaving 15 bases between. Germline CDR1 SGHRS, CDR2 YFSETQ. This CDR3 spans 16 amino acids. As DNA, the CDR3 is TGCGCCAGCAGCTTTTCGGGGGGGCGGGAGAACACTGAAGCTTTCTTT. This translates into CASSFSGGRENTEAFF.

This rearrangement joins TRBV7-2 to TRBJ2-3; 15 nucleotides agree with TRBD2. The CDR3 extends over 18 amino acids. Germline CDR1 is SGHTA and CDR2 is FQGNSA. Losses at the gene ends were 6 bases for V and 3 bases for J; bases not matched to a gene: 10. The CDR3 here is CASSSTGTSGGITDTQYF. In DNA form, the CDR3 reads TGTGCCAGCAGTTCCACGGGGACTAGCGGGGGGATAACAGATACGCAGTATTTT. Complete variable domain (other parts from reference TRBV7-2 and TRBJ2-3): GAGVSQSPSNKVTEKGKDVELRCDPISGHTALYWYRQSLGQGLEFLIYFQGNSAPDKSGLPSDRFSAERTGGSVSTLTIQRTQQEDSAVYLCASSSTGTSGGITDTQYFGPGTRLTVL.

This clonotype was observed a few times. The chain recombines TRBV7-9 with TRBJ2-5, with D perhaps TRBD1 (6 bases). V was pared by 5 bases and J by 0 bases, with 10 bases between. Germline lookup yields CDR1 SEHNR and CDR2 FQNEAQ (reference sequence). CDR3 length: 14 residues. The CDR3 DNA sequence: TGTGCCAGCAGCGAACGGACAGACCAAGAGACCCAGTACTTC. Its translation: CASSERTDQETQYF. Filled out from reference TRBV7-9 and TRBJ2-5, the complete variable domain reads DTGVSQNPRHKITKRGQNVTFRCDPISEHNRLYWYRQTLGQGPEFLTYFQNEAQLEKSRLLSDRFSAERPKGSFSTLEIQRTEQGDSAMYLCASSERTDQETQYFGPGTRLLVL.

The chain has TRBV20-1 and TRBJ2-7; the D gene is possibly TRBD1 (5 bases). This CDR3 is built from 12 residues. The germline V gene has CDR1 DFQATT and CDR2 SNEGSKA (reference sequence). V was clipped by 3 bases and J by 6 bases, with 12 bases between them. The CDR3 coding sequence is TGCAGTGCTAGCGTCAGGGAAGTCGAGCAGTACTTC. Amino acid sequence: CSASVREVEQYF.

The CDR3 loop reads CASSFTSGTGNEQFF. CDR3 DNA sequence: TGCGCCAGCAGCTTTACTAGCGGGACGGGGAATGAGCAGTTCTTC. The gene calls are TRBV5-1 and TRBJ2-1; 10 positions match TRBD2. The length of the CDR3 is 15 residues. With 2 bases clipped from V and 7 bases from J, the junction kept 6 bases outside the gene matches. Germline values: CDR1 SGHRS, CDR2 YFSETQ. Looking up the rest from reference TRBV5-1 and TRBJ2-1 gives the full variable domain: KAGVTQTPRYLIKTRGQQVTLSCSPISGHRSVSWYQQTPGQGLQFLFEYFSETQRNKGNFPGRFSGRQFSNSRSEMNVSTLELGDSALYLCASSFTSGTGNEQFFGPGTRLTVL.

This clonotype was detected ten times or more. The chain couples TRBV6-5 to TRBJ1-2, with D possibly matching TRBD1 (6 bases). CDR3 length: 14 amino acids. Germline V gene data show CDR1 as MNHEY and CDR2 as SVGAGI. Trimming left V 2 bases short and J 9 bases short, with 16 bases between. CDR3 region: CASSYGRGAYSYTF. DNA for the CDR3: TGTGCCAGCAGTTACGGCAGGGGAGCATATAGCTACACCTTC.

This clonotype was observed many times. The chain has TRBV20-1 and TRBJ2-7, with D unresolved. V was trimmed by 3 bases and J by 1 base, leaving 13 bases between them. The germline gives CDR1 DFQATT, CDR2 SNEGSKA (reference sequence). The CDR3 is 14 amino acids. The CDR3 protein is CSARRFSLSYEQYF. The CDR3 DNA follows: TGCAGTGCTAGGAGATTTTCTCTTTCCTACGAGCAGTACTTC.

A note on this clonotype: The junction departs from germline at one end; a sequencing error may be responsible. This chain links TRBV20-1 with TRBJ1-6; 9 nucleotides agree with TRBD1. CDR1 DFQATT and CDR2 SNEGSKA come from the germline V gene (reference sequence). This CDR3 is 15 amino acids long. CDR3 nucleotide sequence: TGCGGTGCTACAGGGGGCGCTGGCTATAATTCACCCCTCCACTTT. Residues: CGATGGAGYNSPLHF.

The J gene is TRBJ2-1, the V gene TRBV12-3 or TRBV12-4, with D possibly matching TRBD1 (5 bases). The J call may be faulty, since TRBJ2-7 better matches the DNA end. The CDR3 sequence is 14 residues long. CDR3: CASSLQIADNEQYF. In DNA, the CDR3 is TGTGCCAGCAGTTTACAGATCGCGGACAATGAGCAGTACTTC.

The chain has TRBV29-1 and TRBJ2-7; either TRBD1 or TRBD2 may fit D (5 bases each). Trimming removed 7 bases from V and 2 bases from J, with 12 bases in between. This CDR3 region has 12 residues. Per the germline V gene, CDR1 is SQVTM and CDR2 is ANQGSEA. CDR3 protein: CSARDGAYEQYF. In nucleotides, the CDR3 is TGCAGCGCCCGGGACGGAGCCTACGAGCAGTACTTC.

The rearrangement uses TRBV10-3 and TRBJ2-7; unclear D gene. Germline V gene sequence: CDR1 ENHRY, CDR2 SYGVKD. The CDR3 contains 12 residues. Trimming shortened V by 2 bases and J by 1 base, and 3 bases separated the two germline ends. DNA of the CDR3: TGTGCCATCAGTGAGCAGTCCTACGAGCAGTACTTC. As protein: CAISEQSYEQYF.

In its sample, this clonotype was seen a few times. V and J are TRBV7-2 and TRBJ1-5; D gene uncertain. In germline, CDR1 is SGHTA, CDR2 FQGNSA. The V end lost 4 bases, the J end lost 3 bases, and 10 bases lay between the germline ends. The CDR3 loop spans 14 amino acids. In DNA, the CDR3 is TGTGCCAGCAGCTCCTACAGTTCCAATCAGCCCCAGCATTTT. Translating it yields CASSSYSSNQPQHF.

Of note for this clonotype: It may be a read error: a sequence one base away is much more abundant. The CDR3 region has the DNA TGCGCCAGCAACCAAGATACCTCGGGGTGGCAGTTCTTC. The encoded protein is CASNQDTSGWQFF. The rearrangement links TRBV4-3 to TRBJ2-1; D is perhaps TRBD2 (5 bases). The CDR3 totals 13 residues. CDR1 is LGHNA, CDR2 YSLEER, per germline.